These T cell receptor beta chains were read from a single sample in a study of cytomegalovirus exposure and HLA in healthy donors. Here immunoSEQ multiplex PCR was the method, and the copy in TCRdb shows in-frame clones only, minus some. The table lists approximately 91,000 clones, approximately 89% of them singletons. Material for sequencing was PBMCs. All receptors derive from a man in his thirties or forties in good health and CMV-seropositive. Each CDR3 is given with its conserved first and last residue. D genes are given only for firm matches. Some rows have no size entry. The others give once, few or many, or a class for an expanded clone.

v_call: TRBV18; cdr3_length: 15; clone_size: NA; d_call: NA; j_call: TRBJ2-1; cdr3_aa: CASSTGTVDENEQFF; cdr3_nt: TGTGCCAGCTCAACTGGGACTGTTGACGAAAATGAGCAGTTCTTC
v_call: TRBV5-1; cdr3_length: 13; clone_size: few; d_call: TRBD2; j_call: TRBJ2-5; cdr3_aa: CASSFGAGETQYF; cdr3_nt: TGCGCCAGCAGCTTCGGAGCGGGGGAGACCCAGTACTTC
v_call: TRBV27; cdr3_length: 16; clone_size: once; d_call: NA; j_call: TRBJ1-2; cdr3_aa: CASRRNRDGGNYGYTF; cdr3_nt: TGTGCCAGCAGGCGTAACCGGGACGGGGGAAACTATGGCTACACCTTC
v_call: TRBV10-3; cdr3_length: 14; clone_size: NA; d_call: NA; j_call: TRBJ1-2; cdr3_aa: CAISESAENYGYTF; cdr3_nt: TGTGCCATCAGTGAGTCGGCCGAAAACTATGGCTACACCTTC
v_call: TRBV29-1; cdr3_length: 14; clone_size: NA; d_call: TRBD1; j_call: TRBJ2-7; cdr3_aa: CSVSGTGGSYEQYF; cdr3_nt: TGCAGCGTCTCAGGGACAGGGGGCTCCTACGAGCAGTACTTC
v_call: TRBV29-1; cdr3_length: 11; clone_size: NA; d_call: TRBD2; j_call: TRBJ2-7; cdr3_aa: CSIQRGYEQYF; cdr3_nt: TGCAGCATTCAGCGGGGGTACGAGCAGTACTTC
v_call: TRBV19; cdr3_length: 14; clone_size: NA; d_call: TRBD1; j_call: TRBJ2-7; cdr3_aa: CASRGTGGSSEQYF; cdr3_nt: TGTGCCAGTAGGGGGACAGGGGGGTCCTCCGAGCAGTACTTC
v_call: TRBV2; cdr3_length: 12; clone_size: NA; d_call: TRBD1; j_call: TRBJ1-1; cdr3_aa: CASSLGQAGAFF; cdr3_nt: TGTGCCAGCAGCTTGGGACAGGCAGGCGCTTTCTTT
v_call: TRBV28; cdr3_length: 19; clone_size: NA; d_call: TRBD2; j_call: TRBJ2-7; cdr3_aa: CASRDPTPGTSGSMYEQYF; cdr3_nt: TGTGCCAGCAGGGATCCGACCCCAGGGACTAGCGGGAGTATGTACGAGCAGTACTTC
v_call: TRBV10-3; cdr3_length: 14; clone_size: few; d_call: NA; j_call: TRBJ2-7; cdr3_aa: CAISDSTGSYEQYF; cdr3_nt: TGTGCCATCAGTGATTCGACAGGTTCCTACGAGCAGTACTTC
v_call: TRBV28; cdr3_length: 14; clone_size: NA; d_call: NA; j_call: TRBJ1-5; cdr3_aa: CASSLRGLDQPQHF; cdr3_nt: TGTGCCAGCAGTTTAAGGGGATTGGATCAGCCCCAGCATTTT
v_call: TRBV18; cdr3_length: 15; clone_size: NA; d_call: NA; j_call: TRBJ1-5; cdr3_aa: CASSPDINSNQPQHF; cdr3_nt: TGTGCCAGCTCACCCGACATTAATAGCAATCAGCCCCAGCATTTT
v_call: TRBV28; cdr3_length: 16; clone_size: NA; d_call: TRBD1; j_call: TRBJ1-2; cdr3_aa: CAIPTDSRGSNYGYTF; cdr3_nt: TGTGCCATTCCGACAGACAGCAGGGGGTCTAACTATGGCTACACCTTC
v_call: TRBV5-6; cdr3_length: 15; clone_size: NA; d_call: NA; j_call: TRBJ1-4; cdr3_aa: CASSTRRGVSEKLFF; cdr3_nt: TGTGCCAGCAGCACGAGGAGGGGCGTAAGTGAAAAACTGTTTTTT
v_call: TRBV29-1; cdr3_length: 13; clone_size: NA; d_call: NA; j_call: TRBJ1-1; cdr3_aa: CSVESQGCTEAFF; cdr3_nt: TGCAGCGTCGAAAGTCAGGGTTGCACTGAAGCTTTCTTT
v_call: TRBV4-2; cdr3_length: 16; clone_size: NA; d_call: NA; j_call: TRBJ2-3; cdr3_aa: CASSQVAGGATDTQYF; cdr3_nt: TGTGCCAGCAGCCAAGTGGCCGGAGGAGCCACAGATACGCAGTATTTT
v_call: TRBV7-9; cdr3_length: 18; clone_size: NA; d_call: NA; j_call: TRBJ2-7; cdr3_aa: CASSLWGRRAGDSYEQYF; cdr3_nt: TGTGCCAGCAGCTTATGGGGAAGGAGGGCAGGCGACTCCTACGAGCAGTACTTC
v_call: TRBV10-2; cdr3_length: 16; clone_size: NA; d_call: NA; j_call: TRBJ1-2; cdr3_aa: CASSDAPGGSNYGYTF; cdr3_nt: TGCGCCAGCAGTGACGCCCCGGGGGGCTCTAACTATGGCTACACCTTC
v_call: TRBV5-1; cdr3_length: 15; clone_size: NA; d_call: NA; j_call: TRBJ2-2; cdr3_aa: CASSLGRASTGELFF; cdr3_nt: TGCGCCAGCAGCTTGGGCAGGGCCTCCACCGGGGAGCTGTTTTTT
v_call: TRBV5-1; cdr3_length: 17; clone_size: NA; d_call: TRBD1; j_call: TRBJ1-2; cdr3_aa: CASSLRQGALLSYGYTF; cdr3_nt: TGCGCCAGCAGCTTGAGGCAGGGGGCTCTCTTGAGCTATGGCTACACCTTC
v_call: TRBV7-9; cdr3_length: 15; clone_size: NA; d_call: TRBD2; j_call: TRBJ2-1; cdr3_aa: CASSLGVAGGNEQFF; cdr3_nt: TGTGCCAGCAGCTTAGGAGTAGCGGGAGGCAATGAGCAGTTCTTC
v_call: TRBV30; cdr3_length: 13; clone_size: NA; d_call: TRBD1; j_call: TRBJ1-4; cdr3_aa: CAWSEQGPGKLFF; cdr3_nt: TGTGCCTGGAGTGAACAGGGGCCCGGAAAACTGTTTTTT
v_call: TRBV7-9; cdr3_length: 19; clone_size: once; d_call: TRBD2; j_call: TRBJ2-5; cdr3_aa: CASATTQGTSGRALETQYF; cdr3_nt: TGTGCCAGCGCCACCACCCAAGGGACTAGCGGGAGGGCCTTGGAGACCCAGTACTTC
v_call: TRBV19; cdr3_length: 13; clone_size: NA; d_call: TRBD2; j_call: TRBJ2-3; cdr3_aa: CASIGLAGDTQYF; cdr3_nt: TGTGCCAGTATTGGACTAGCGGGAGATACGCAGTATTTT
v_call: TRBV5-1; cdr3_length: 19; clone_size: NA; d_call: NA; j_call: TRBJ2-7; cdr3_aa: CASSPVGGLDFRAFYEQYF; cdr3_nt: TGCGCCAGCAGTCCCGTGGGGGGTCTGGATTTTCGGGCTTTCTACGAGCAGTACTTC
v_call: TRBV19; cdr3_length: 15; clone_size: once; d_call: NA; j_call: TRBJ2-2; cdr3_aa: CASSISGTWTGELFF; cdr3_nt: TGTGCCAGTAGTATTTCGGGTACTTGGACCGGGGAGCTGTTTTTT
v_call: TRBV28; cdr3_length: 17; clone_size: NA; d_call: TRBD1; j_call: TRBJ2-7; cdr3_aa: CASSGPKQGYFRDEQYF; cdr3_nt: TGTGCCAGCAGTGGTCCTAAACAGGGGTACTTTCGGGACGAGCAGTACTTC
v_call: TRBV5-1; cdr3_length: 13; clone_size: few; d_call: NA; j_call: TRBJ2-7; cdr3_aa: CASSSTGTYEQYF; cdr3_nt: TGCGCCAGCAGCTCCACAGGAACCTACGAGCAGTACTTC
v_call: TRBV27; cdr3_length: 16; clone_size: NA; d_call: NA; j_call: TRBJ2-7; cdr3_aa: CASSLSSPWASYEQYF; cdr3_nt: TGTGCCAGCAGTTTATCGTCCCCCTGGGCCTCCTACGAGCAGTACTTC
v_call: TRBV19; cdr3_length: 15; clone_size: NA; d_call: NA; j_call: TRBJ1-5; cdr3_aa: CASSGPRGANQPQHF; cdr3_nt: TGTGCCAGTAGTGGCCCTCGTGGGGCAAATCAGCCCCAGCATTTT
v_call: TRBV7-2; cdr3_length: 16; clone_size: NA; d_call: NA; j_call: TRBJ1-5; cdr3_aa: CASSPTQGLGNQPQHF; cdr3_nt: TGTGCCAGCAGCCCCACACAGGGCCTGGGCAATCAGCCCCAGCATTTT
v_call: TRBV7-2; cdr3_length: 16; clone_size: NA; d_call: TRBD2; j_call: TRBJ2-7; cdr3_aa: CASTGAGGSQAYEQYF; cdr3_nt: TGTGCCAGCACGGGGGCGGGGGGGTCCCAGGCCTACGAGCAGTACTTC
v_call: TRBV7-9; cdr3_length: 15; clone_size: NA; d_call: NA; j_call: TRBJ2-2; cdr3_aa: CASSFVGQNTGELFF; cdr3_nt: TGTGCCAGCAGCTTTGTCGGACAAAACACCGGGGAGCTGTTTTTT
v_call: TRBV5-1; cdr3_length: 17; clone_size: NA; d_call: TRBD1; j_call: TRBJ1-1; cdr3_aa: CASSLASRTGVNTEAFF; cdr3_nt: TGCGCCAGCAGCTTGGCCAGCCGGACAGGGGTGAACACTGAAGCTTTCTTT
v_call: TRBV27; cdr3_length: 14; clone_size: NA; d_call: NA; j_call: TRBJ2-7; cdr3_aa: CASGAAGHSYEQYF; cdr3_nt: TGTGCCAGCGGGGCAGCGGGACACTCCTACGAGCAGTACTTC
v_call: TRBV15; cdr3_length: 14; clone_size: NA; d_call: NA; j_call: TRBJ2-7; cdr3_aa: CATSRDPDNNEQYF; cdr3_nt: TGTGCCACCAGCAGAGACCCCGATAACAACGAGCAGTACTTC
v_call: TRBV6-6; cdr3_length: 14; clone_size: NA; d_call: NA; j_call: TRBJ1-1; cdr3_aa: CASSYSRVRDEAFF; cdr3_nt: TGTGCCAGCAGTTACTCGAGGGTTAGGGATGAAGCTTTCTTT
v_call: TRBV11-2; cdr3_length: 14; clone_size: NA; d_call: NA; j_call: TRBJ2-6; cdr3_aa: CASSFQSGANVLTF; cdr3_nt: TGTGCCAGCAGTTTCCAGTCTGGGGCCAACGTCCTGACTTTC
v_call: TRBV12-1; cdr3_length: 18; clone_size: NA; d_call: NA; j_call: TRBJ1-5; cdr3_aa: CASSVLGQSEHSNQPQHF; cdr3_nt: TGTGCCAGCAGCGTCCTCGGACAGAGCGAACATAGCAATCAGCCCCAGCATTTT
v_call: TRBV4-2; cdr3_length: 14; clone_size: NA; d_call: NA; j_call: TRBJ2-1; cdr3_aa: CASSQDNSYNEQFF; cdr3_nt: TGTGCCAGCAGCCAAGATAATTCCTACAATGAGCAGTTCTTC
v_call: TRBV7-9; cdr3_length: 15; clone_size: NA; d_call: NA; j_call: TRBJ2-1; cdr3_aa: CASSLTPPTGNEQFF; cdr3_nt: TGTGCCAGCAGCTTAACCCCTCCGACTGGCAATGAGCAGTTCTTC
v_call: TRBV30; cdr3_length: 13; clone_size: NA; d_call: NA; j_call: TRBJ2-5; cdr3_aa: CAWSVLGGREQYF; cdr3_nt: TGTGCCTGGAGTGTACTGGGGGGGCGAGAGCAGTACTTC
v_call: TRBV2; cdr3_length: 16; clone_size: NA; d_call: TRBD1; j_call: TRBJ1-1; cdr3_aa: CASIADRAGFGTEAFF; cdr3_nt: TGTGCCAGCATTGCCGACAGGGCAGGTTTCGGCACTGAAGCTTTCTTT
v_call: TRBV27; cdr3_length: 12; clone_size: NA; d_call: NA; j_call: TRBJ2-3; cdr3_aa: CASSSAGNTQYF; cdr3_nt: TGTGCCAGCAGTTCTGCAGGAAATACGCAGTATTTT
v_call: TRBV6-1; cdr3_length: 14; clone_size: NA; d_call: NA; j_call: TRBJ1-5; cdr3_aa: CASSDVGSGQPQHF; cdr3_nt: TGTGCCAGCAGTGACGTCGGGTCGGGGCAGCCCCAGCATTTT
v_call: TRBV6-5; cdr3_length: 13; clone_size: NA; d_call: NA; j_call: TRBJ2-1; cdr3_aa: CASSSQPLVGQFF; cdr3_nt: TGTGCCAGCAGTTCTCAACCTCTAGTCGGGCAGTTCTTC
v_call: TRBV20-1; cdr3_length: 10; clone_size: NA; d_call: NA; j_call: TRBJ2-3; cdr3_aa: CSAHTDTQYF; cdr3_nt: TGCAGTGCTCACACAGATACGCAGTATTTT
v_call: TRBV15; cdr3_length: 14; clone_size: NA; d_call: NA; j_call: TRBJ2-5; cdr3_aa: CATSRDRRAETQYF; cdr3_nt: TGTGCCACCAGCAGAGATCGGAGGGCGGAGACCCAGTACTTC
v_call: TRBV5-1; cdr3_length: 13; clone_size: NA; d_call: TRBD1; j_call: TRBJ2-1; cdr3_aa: CASRGTGGHEQFF; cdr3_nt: TGCGCCAGCAGGGGGACAGGGGGCCATGAGCAGTTCTTC
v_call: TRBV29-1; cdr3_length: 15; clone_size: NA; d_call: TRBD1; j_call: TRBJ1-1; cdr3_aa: CSVEEVRQGAIEAFF; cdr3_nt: TGCAGCGTTGAAGAGGTGAGACAGGGGGCCATCGAAGCTTTCTTT
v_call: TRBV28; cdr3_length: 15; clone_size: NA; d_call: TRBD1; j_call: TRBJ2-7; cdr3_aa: CASRVETGPTYEQYF; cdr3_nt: TGTGCCAGCAGGGTCGAGACAGGGCCCACTTACGAGCAGTACTTC
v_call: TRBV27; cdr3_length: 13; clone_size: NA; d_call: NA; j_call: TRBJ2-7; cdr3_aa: CASSLTFTGEQYF; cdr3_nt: TGTGCCAGCAGTTTAACTTTTACGGGCGAGCAGTACTTC
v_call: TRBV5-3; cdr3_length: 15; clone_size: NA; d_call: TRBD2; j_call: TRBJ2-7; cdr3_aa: CARSFLLLAGPEQYF; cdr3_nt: TGTGCCAGAAGCTTTTTATTACTAGCGGGCCCCGAGCAGTACTTC
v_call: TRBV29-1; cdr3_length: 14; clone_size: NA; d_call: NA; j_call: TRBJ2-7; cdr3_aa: CSVDEGDGFYEQYF; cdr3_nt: TGCAGCGTTGATGAGGGGGATGGGTTCTACGAGCAGTACTTC
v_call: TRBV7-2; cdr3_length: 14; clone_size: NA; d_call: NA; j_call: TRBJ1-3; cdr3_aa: CASSYQGSGNTIYF; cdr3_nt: TGTGCCAGCAGCTACCAGGGATCTGGAAACACCATATATTTT
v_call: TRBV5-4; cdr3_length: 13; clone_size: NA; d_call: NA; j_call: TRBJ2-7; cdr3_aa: CASSSGVNYEQYF; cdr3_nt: TGTGCCAGCAGCTCCGGGGTTAACTACGAGCAGTACTTC
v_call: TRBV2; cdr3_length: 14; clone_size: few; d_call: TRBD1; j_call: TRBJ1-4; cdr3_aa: CASSRQGTNEKLFF; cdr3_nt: TGTGCCAGCAGCCGACAGGGGACTAATGAAAAACTGTTTTTT
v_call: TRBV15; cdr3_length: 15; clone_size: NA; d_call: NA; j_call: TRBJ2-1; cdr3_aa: CATSREQYKYNEQFF; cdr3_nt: TGTGCCACCAGCAGAGAGCAGTACAAATACAATGAGCAGTTCTTC
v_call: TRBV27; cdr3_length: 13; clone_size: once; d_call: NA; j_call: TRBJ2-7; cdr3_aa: CASSLRQNYEQYF; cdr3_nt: TGTGCCAGCAGTTTAAGACAAAACTACGAGCAGTACTTC